What follows describes a single TCR beta chain. What it recognizes is unknown. Trimming cost V 6 bases and J 3 bases, with 15 bases left between them. The germline CDR1 and CDR2 sequences are SGHNT and YYREEE (reference sequence). This CDR3 contains 15 residues. This entry is derived from a study of cytomegalovirus exposure and HLA in healthy donors. About the research overall: Inside one of the first data releases sat about 85 million unique TCRs taken from HLA-typed donors. Findings and caveats of the study: There were reportedly fewer N-insertions in an Asian-associated ancestry cluster than the approximately 600-donor mean, in a later analysis. For most TCR sequences rarity was the rule, although some public TCRs occurred in many donors.

PCR used 60 Vbeta primers and 13 Jbeta primers. Here immunoSEQ multiplex PCR was the method, and the copy in TCRdb shows in-frame clones only, minus some. The data hold about 180,000 clones, with over 65% observed a single time. Though probably carrying unrecorded immune exposures, donors were nominally healthy at sampling. V usage is TRBV5-4 and J usage is TRBJ2-2; possibly TRBD2 for D (5 bases). The TCR was taken from a man aged 18 to 35 in good health and CMV-seronegative. Sequencing used PBMCs. The DNA of the CDR3 is TGTGCCAGCAAGACCTTTGACGGGGACACCGGGGAGCTGTTTTTT. Residues: CASKTFDGDTGELFF. Full variable domain (missing parts from reference TRBV5-4 and TRBJ2-2): ETGVTQSPTHLIKTRGQQVTLRCSSQSGHNTVSWYQQALGQGPQFIFQYYREEENGRGNFPPRFSGLQFPNYSSELNVNALELDDSALYLCASKTFDGDTGELFFGEGSRLTVL.